Listed below are T cell receptor beta chains from one sample, sequenced in a study of a mutant IDH1 vaccine in newly diagnosed glioma. No antigen is known for these receptors. Profiled with immunoSEQ multiplex PCR; TCRdb holds only in-frame clones, not every one. This table holds approximately 56,000 clones, about 65% found once. Sequences were derived from peripheral blood mononuclear cells (PBMCs), sampled from a glioma patient whose treatment included an IDH1 peptide vaccine. These receptor sequences come from a man between 35 and 55 years old with glioma. Some clones in this sample may be carry-over from other donors' samples. Each CDR3 is given with its conserved first and last residue. Each record gives: CDR3 length, J gene, D gene, V gene, clone size, CDR3 DNA, CDR3 protein. The D gene is left open where the match is weak. Not every row has a clone size; where given, it reads once, few, many or a size class.

>15|TRBJ1-5|TRBD1|TRBV27|.
TGTGCCAGCAGTTCGGACAGGGGAGGGAATCAGCCCCAGCATTTT
CASSSDRGGNQPQHF
>15|TRBJ2-1|TRBD2|TRBV19|few
TGTGCCAGTAGTATGACGGGGGGACTAGCGCGTGAGCAGTTCTTC
CASSMTGGLAREQFF
>16|TRBJ2-5|TRBD1|TRBV7-2|.
TGTGCCAGCAGATCCATGGGGAACAGGGGACAAGAGACCCAGTACTTC
CASRSMGNRGQETQYF
>14|TRBJ1-2|.|TRBV23-1|.
TGCGCCAGCAGTCACCCCGCAGCTAACTATGGCTACACCTTC
CASSHPAANYGYTF
>17|TRBJ1-5|.|TRBV4-1|few
TGCGCCAGCAGCCAAGATGGGGGGAGGCGGAATAATCAGCCCCAGCATTTT
CASSQDGGRRNNQPQHF
>14|TRBJ2-7|.|TRBV10-2|.
TGCGCCAGCAGCCTGGACCTAGCGCGTTACGAGCAGTACTTC
CASSLDLARYEQYF
>12|TRBJ2-7|.|TRBV5-5|few
TGTGCCAGCAGCTTGTACGGGGGATCGCAGTACTTC
CASSLYGGSQYF
>17|TRBJ1-2|.|TRBV19|.
TGTGCCAGTAGTAGGGAAAAAGGGTATCCATCGAACTATGGCTACACCTTC
CASSREKGYPSNYGYTF
>14|TRBJ1-2|.|TRBV9|few
TGTGCCAGCAGCGACCGGTTGAAGGGTGCTGGCTACACCTTC
CASSDRLKGAGYTF
>14|TRBJ2-6|.|TRBV6-4|.
TGTGCCAGCAGTGCGGGCGCAGGGGCCAACGTCCTGACTTTC
CASSAGAGANVLTF
>16|TRBJ2-3|.|TRBV19|.
TGTGCCAGTACCGATGGGGGGGCAGGGACGGCAGATACGCAGTATTTT
CASTDGGAGTADTQYF
>14|TRBJ1-3|.|TRBV7-2|.
TGTGCCAGCAGCTTAGGGCACTCTGGAAACACCATATATTTT
CASSLGHSGNTIYF
>15|TRBJ1-1|.|TRBV18|.
TGTGCCAGCTCACCTCGGGCAGGGGCGAACACTGAAGCTTTCTTT
CASSPRAGANTEAFF
>18|TRBJ1-6|.|TRBV4-1|.
TGCGCCAGCAGCCAAGATGAGAGGGTCGTAATCTATAATTCACCCCTCCACTTT
CASSQDERVVIYNSPLHF
>12|TRBJ1-1|.|TRBV19|.
TGTGCCAGTAGTCCCCCGAACACTGAAGCTTTCTTT
CASSPPNTEAFF
>13|TRBJ1-6|.|TRBV7-9|.
TGTGCCAGCAGCTTAGGGGACCCGGCCCCCCTCCACTTT
CASSLGDPAPLHF
>15|TRBJ1-4|.|TRBV29-1|.
TGCAGCGTTGCCCTAGGTTCGGACCCGAGGGAAAAACTGTTTTTT
CSVALGSDPREKLFF
>15|TRBJ1-5|.|TRBV30|few
TGTGCCTGGACCGAAAACAGGGTCAGCAATCAGCCCCAGCATTTT
CAWTENRVSNQPQHF
>17|TRBJ1-6|TRBD1|TRBV6-1|once
TGTGCCAGCAGTGAAGCTTTCACCGACAGGGGAATCTCACCCCTCCACTTT
CASSEAFTDRGISPLHF
>14|TRBJ1-6|TRBD1|TRBV5-1|.
TGCGCCAGCAGTACAGGGGGCTCAGGTTCACCCCTCCACTTT
CASSTGGSGSPLHF
>14|TRBJ1-1|.|TRBV7-2|.
TGTGCCAGCAGCCCCCGGGCAGGGTACACTGAAGCTTTCTTT
CASSPRAGYTEAFF
>13|TRBJ1-1|TRBD1|TRBV5-4|.
TGTGCCAGCAGCAAAGCACAGGGGACGGAAGCTTTCTTT
CASSKAQGTEAFF
>14|TRBJ2-7|.|TRBV15|.
TGTGCCACCAGCAGAGATCCAGGGGGAGGCGAGCAGTACTTC
CATSRDPGGGEQYF
>16|TRBJ2-3|TRBD2|TRBV18|.
TGTGCCAGCTCACCGATCGGCGGGGGGGCCACAGATACGCAGTATTTT
CASSPIGGGATDTQYF
>13|TRBJ2-7|TRBD1|TRBV29-1|.
TGCAGCGTTCAGACAGGGGAACTGGGCGAGCAGTACTTC
CSVQTGELGEQYF
>17|TRBJ1-3|.|TRBV5-1|few
TGCGCCAGCAGCTTGATGGGGTCACCATTCTCTGGAAACACCATATATTTT
CASSLMGSPFSGNTIYF
>14|TRBJ2-2|.|TRBV6-1|once
TGTGCCAGCATGGAACGATTAAGCCTCGGGGAGCTGTTTTTT
CASMERLSLGELFF
>15|TRBJ1-2|TRBD1|TRBV5-1|once
TGCGCCAGCAGCTTGGAGGGACCGACAGGGTCTGGCTACACCTTC
CASSLEGPTGSGYTF
>14|TRBJ1-2|.|TRBV2|.
TGTGCCAGCCGTGGGGGGCTCGGGGACTATGGCTACACCTTC
CASRGGLGDYGYTF
>12|TRBJ2-3|.|TRBV5-5|.
TGTGCCAGCAGTACCGAAGTAGATACGCAGTATTTT
CASSTEVDTQYF
>15|TRBJ1-3|.|TRBV25-1|.
TGTGCCAGCAGTGAAAGCACCGATGATGGAAACACCATATATTTT
CASSESTDDGNTIYF
>15|TRBJ1-1|.|TRBV29-1|few
TGCAGCGTACGAATACACCCGGGCTTGAACACTGAAGCTTTCTTT
CSVRIHPGLNTEAFF
>17|TRBJ2-3|.|TRBV4-1|.
TGCGCCAGCAATCCAAGTCCACACTCGATTAGCACAGATACGCAGTATTTT
CASNPSPHSISTDTQYF
>14|TRBJ2-5|TRBD2|TRBV6-1|.
TGTGCCAGCAGTGTGAGCGGGGGGGGTAAGACCCAGTACTTC
CASSVSGGGKTQYF
>15|TRBJ2-3|TRBD1|TRBV5-1|few
TGCGCCAGCAGGGGACAGGGGTCCGGCACAGATACGCAGTATTTT
CASRGQGSGTDTQYF
>16|TRBJ2-2|.|TRBV5-4|.
TGTGCCAGCAGCTTGGGTTCCAGCGGAAACACCGGGGAGCTGTTTTTT
CASSLGSSGNTGELFF